This T cell receptor beta chain was profiled in a study of T-cell reconstitution after alpha-beta-depleted transplantation in children. This clonotype was found a few times. The antigen is not known. The germline V gene has CDR1 DFQATT and CDR2 SNEGSKA (reference sequence). The J segment lost 5 bases and the V segment lost 7 bases, leaving 5 bases of the junction unmatched. CDR3 size: 12 residues. Preparation of the TCRbeta library used unique molecular identifiers. TCRdb fed the PCR reads into MiXCR, producing one record per CDR3 protein. The data hold approximately 230,000 distinct CDR3 sequences, with more than 20% observed a single time. The study, taken as a whole, reports: Expanded clones from the graft, numbering several hundred, reportedly supplied alpha-beta T cells about two months after transplant. Diversity and T-cell counts at one year after transplant derived mostly from new T cells. Elevated TCRbeta diversity at day 60 was traced, in some patients, to surviving recipient T cells and thymic progenitors.

This TCR was recovered from a female patient aged 2-9 years who had a stem cell transplant for congenital amegakaryocytic thrombocytopenia, so the T cells may come from the graft donor. This specimen consisted of PBMCs, mostly from graft donor cells, obtained 360 days after TCRalphabeta/CD19-depleted stem cell transplant. The V and J genes are TRBV20-1 and TRBJ2-7; 10 bases are a match to TRBD1. This CDR3 is CSEATGGNEQYF. DNA for the CDR3: TGCAGTGAGGCGACAGGGGGCAACGAGCAGTACTTC.